This T cell receptor beta chain is drawn from a study of breast tumors, draining lymph nodes, adjacent tissues. Findings and caveats of the study: Findings are consistent with lymph node origin and intratumoral expansion of most tumor T cells.

With 1 base removed from V and 5 bases from J, the gap between germline ends came to 6 bases. CDR1 and CDR2 (germline): SEHNR, FQNEAQ (reference sequence). The CDR3 runs 13 residues. This clonotype has ten or more counts. Antigen: not known. One entry per CDR3 protein results from TCRdb running MiXCR on the multiplex PCR reads. Here the sample spans 130,000 or so distinct CDR3 sequences, approximately 21% being singletons. The lymph nodes were axillary draining lymph nodes from breast cancer patients. The chain is built from TRBV7-9 and TRBJ1-5; no clear D. The sequencing input was axillary lymph node tissue. The TCR comes from a female donor with breast cancer. Some clones in this sample may be carry-over from other donors' samples. The CDR3 loop is CASSLDSYQPQHF. The CDR3 DNA reads as TGTGCCAGCAGCTTAGACAGCTATCAGCCCCAGCATTTT.